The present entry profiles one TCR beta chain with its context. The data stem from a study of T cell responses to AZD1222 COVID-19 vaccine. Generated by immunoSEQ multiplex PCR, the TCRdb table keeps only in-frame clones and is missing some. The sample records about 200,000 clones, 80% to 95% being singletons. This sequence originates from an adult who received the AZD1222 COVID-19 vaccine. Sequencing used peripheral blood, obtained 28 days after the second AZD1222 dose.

The CDR3, as DNA: TGTGCCAGCAGCCCGGAGGCGGGAGAGCAGTACTTC. The encoded protein is CASSPEAGEQYF. The chain uses TRBV5-4 and TRBJ2-7; possible D gene TRBD2, 6 bases. The V end lost 4 bases, the J end lost 7 bases, and 12 bases lay between the germline ends. From germline, CDR1 is SGHNT and CDR2 YYREEE (reference sequence). The CDR3 spans 12 residues.